The sequence of this T cell receptor beta chain was determined in a study of cytomegalovirus exposure and HLA in healthy donors. Study-level points and caveats: Roughly uniform sequencing depth across donors was assumed, possibly incorrectly. In a later analysis, TCR beta V- and J-gene trimming showed a link to a missense DCLRE1C variant.

The PCR made use of 60 Vbeta and 13 Jbeta primers. Only in-frame clones appear in the TCRdb table, and some are missing; sequencing was by immunoSEQ multiplex PCR. The sample lists 150,000 to 200,000 clones, roughly 80% occurring once. Healthy people donating bone marrow made up the donors. A few counts support this clone. Its target is not known. Sequenced input: PBMCs. The TCR sequence derives from a woman aged 25 to 39 in good health and CMV-seropositive.

CDR3 in amino acids: CASSSPDRDGSNEQFF. The CDR3 nucleotides are TGTGCCAGCAGCTCACCGGACAGGGACGGGAGCAATGAGCAGTTCTTC. V gene TRBV5-6 combines with J gene TRBJ2-1; 8 nucleotides agree with TRBD1. The germline gives CDR1 SGHDT, CDR2 YYEEEE. This CDR3 has 16 amino acids. After removal of 3 bases from V and 6 bases from J, the junction contained 11 bases not matched to a gene.